These 3 T cell receptor beta chains came from one sample sequenced in a study of metastatic and nonmetastatic thyroid tumors. With MiXCR, TCRdb called clones anew from the PCR reads. This sample has around 24,000 clones; about 24% occur once, and the top ten carry roughly 12%. No treatment had been given to any patient before thyroid surgery. Sequenced sample: tumor tissue. These receptor sequences come from a male donor with papillary thyroid cancer or a benign thyroid nodule (not recorded which). Some clones in this sample may be carry-over from other donors' samples.

This clone was seen at least ten times. The chain carries TRBV3-1 and TRBJ1-1; TRBD1 is a possible D gene (6 bases). Between the trimmed V and J ends, which lost 0 bases and 11 bases, there was a span of 13 bases. The CDR3 spans 13 residues. CDR1 and CDR2 from the germline V gene are LGHDT and YNNKEL (reference sequence). The CDR3 sequence: CASSQDGNRVAFF. The CDR3 DNA reads TGTGCCAGCAGCCAAGATGGGAACAGGGTGGCTTTCTTT. The entire variable domain, with the rest obtained from reference TRBV3-1 and TRBJ1-1, is as follows: DTAVSQTPKYLVTQMGNDKSIKCEQNLGHDTMYWYKQDSKKFLKIMFSYNNKELIINETVPNRFSPKSPDKAHLNLHINSLELGDSAVYFCASSQDGNRVAFFGQGTRLTVV.

This clone has ten or more counts. V gene TRBV7-2 combines with J gene TRBJ2-3; D uncertain. CDR3 length: 14 residues. V was trimmed by 2 bases and J by 8 bases, leaving 14 bases between them. From germline, CDR1 is SGHTA and CDR2 FQGNSA. Here the CDR3 reads CASSLSVASGTQYF. Written as DNA, the CDR3 is TGTGCCAGCAGCTTAAGTGTCGCTTCAGGTACGCAGTATTTT.

At least ten counts were recorded for this clone. The chain combines TRBV7-2 with TRBJ2-7; D gene ambiguous. The CDR3 covers 14 residues. The V gene's germline CDR1 is SGHTA and CDR2 FQGNSA. V lost 3 bases, J lost 2 bases, and 11 bases lay in between. The CDR3 loop is CASSFAERTYEQYF. CDR3 bases: TGTGCCAGCAGCTTTGCGGAAAGGACCTACGAGCAGTACTTC.